These 14 T cell receptor beta chains were all obtained from the same sample, sequenced in a study of T cells in Graves' hyperthyroidism and ophthalmopathy. Amplification of TCR beta CDR3 regions used RNA as the template. Carried out on the TCR CDR3, a first-round RT-PCR used the HTBI primer set. Each CDR3 protein is one row after TCRdb ran MiXCR on the multiplex PCR reads. Of hundreds of thousands of distinct CDR3 sequences listed, around 15% are singletons. Input material: blood. The receptors come from a woman aged 30 to 39 with Graves' hyperthyroidism.

To note about this clonotype: A much more abundant neighbour one base away suggests this may be a read error. The rearrangement uses TRBV5-1 and TRBJ2-3, with D possibly TRBD2 on 6 matching bases. The CDR3 length is 15 residues. In germline, CDR1 is SGHRS, CDR2 YFSETQ. CDR3 sequence reads: CASSGTSTSTNTQYF. The CDR3 bases are TGCGCCAGCAGCGGGACGTCCACTAGCACAAATACGCAGTATTTT.

This clonotype has just a few counts. A read error may account for a junction end that differs from germline. The genes are TRBV20-1 and TRBJ2-1, with 13 bases identical to TRBD2. CDR1 and CDR2 from the germline V gene are DFQATT and SNEGSKA (reference sequence). This CDR3 is 20 amino acids long. The CDR3 reads CSAGGTSGKAIQSSYNGQFF. The CDR3 bases are TGCAGTGCTGGAGGGACTAGCGGGAAAGCTATACAAAGCTCCTACAATGGGCAGTTCTTC.

The V and J genes are TRBV4-1 and TRBJ2-1; weak D call: TRBD2 (6 bases). This CDR3 is 17 amino acids long. Trimming pared 2 bases from V and 1 base from J, leaving 15 bases between. The germline CDR1 and CDR2 sequences are MGHRA and YSYEKL. CDR3 sequence: CASSQLIAGLSYNEQFF. The DNA of the CDR3 is TGCGCCAGCAGCCAATTAATCGCGGGATTATCCTACAATGAGCAGTTCTTC.

With respect to this clonotype: A much larger clonotype is one base distant, so this may be a read error. The rearrangement links TRBV6-1 to TRBJ2-7, with 8 bases identical to TRBD2. The V segment lost 5 bases and the J segment 5 bases; nucleotides outside the gene matches: 17. The CDR3 runs 17 residues. From germline, CDR1 is MNHNS and CDR2 SASEGT. For the CDR3, the DNA is TGTGCCAGCAGTCCGATGTTTCTAACGGGAGGGCCCCACGAGCAGTACTTC. As protein: CASSPMFLTGGPHEQYF.

This clonotype appeared many times. This chain joins TRBV29-1 and TRBJ1-1; the D gene is possibly TRBD1 (6 bases). CDR1 and CDR2 (germline): SQVTM, ANQGSEA. The V end was cut by 5 bases, the J end by 6 bases, with 22 bases between. CDR3 size: 15 residues. CDR3 sequence reads: CSVTGLLLYRSEAFF. The CDR3 DNA is TGCAGCGTTACAGGGCTTCTGCTCTATAGATCTGAAGCTTTCTTT.

This clonotype has a count of ten or more. J is TRBJ2-7 and V is TRBV27; 7 bases align to TRBD2. This CDR3 is 14 amino acids long. Germline-derived CDR1 and CDR2 are MNHEY and SMNVEV (reference sequence). Losses at the gene ends were 8 bases for V and 0 bases for J; bases not matched to a gene: 7. CDR3: CASQTGTTSYEQYF. CDR3 nucleotide sequence: TGTGCCAGCCAAACCGGGACTACCTCCTACGAGCAGTACTTC.

This clonotype was seen ten or more times. The V and J genes are TRBV28 and TRBJ2-7; 7 nucleotides agree with TRBD1. Germline trimming cut 8 bases from V and 1 base from J; bases unmatched to any gene: 11. CDR1 and CDR2 (germline): MDHEN, SYDVKM. CDR3 length: 15 residues. Here the CDR3 reads CASEHPGQNSYEQYF. The DNA of the CDR3 is TGTGCCAGCGAGCACCCGGGACAGAATTCCTACGAGCAGTACTTC.

Ten or more counts support this clonotype. The rearrangement uses TRBV11-2 and TRBJ1-1; TRBD1 might be the D (5 bases). Per the germline V gene, CDR1 is SGHAT and CDR2 is FQNNGV. V was pared by 1 base and J by 0 bases, with 12 bases between. The CDR3 has 16 amino acids. CDR3 sequence: CASSLAGGRVNTEAFF. The DNA for the CDR3 is TGTGCCAGCAGCTTAGCCGGGGGAAGGGTGAACACTGAAGCTTTCTTT.

The chain combines TRBV2 with TRBJ2-5; D is unresolved. This CDR3 contains 11 residues. CDR1 SNHLY and CDR2 FYNNEI come from the germline V gene. The V gene lost 11 bases and the J gene lost 3 bases, with 10 bases spanning the gap. For the CDR3, the DNA is TGTGCCTGTCAAAACGAAGAGACCCAGTACTTC. Amino acids: CACQNEETQYF.

This clonotype was seen repeatedly, ten times or more. The chain recombines TRBV7-8 with TRBJ2-6, with D perhaps matching TRBD2 (7 bases). This CDR3 has 16 amino acids. Germline V gives CDR1 SGHVS, CDR2 FQNEAQ. Trimming removed 4 bases from V and 2 bases from J, with 12 bases in between. CDR3 region: CASSSEGGAGANVLTF. The CDR3 DNA follows: TGTGCCAGCAGCTCCGAGGGGGGGGCTGGGGCCAACGTCCTGACTTTC.

This clonotype was observed a few times. This chain links TRBV6-1 with TRBJ1-5, with TRBD1 matching over 10 bases. Trimming removed 6 bases from V and 4 bases from J; junction bases left unmatched: 6. CDR1 is MNHNS and CDR2 is SASEGT in the germline V gene. The CDR3 runs 15 residues. CDR3 loop: CASRGTGVRNQPQHF. The CDR3 DNA sequence: TGTGCCAGCAGGGGGACAGGGGTTAGAAATCAGCCCCAGCATTTT.

J is TRBJ2-1 and V is TRBV4-1, with a weak D call TRBD2 (5 bases). From germline, CDR1 is MGHRA and CDR2 YSYEKL. Trimming stripped 3 bases from V and 6 bases from J, with 9 bases between. There are 13 residues in the CDR3. CDR3 amino acids: CASSHRGANEQFF. CDR3 sequence (DNA): TGCGCCAGCAGCCATCGGGGTGCCAATGAGCAGTTCTTC.

This clonotype was recorded many times. The chain uses TRBV4-2 and TRBJ2-1; 11 positions agree with TRBD2. This CDR3 is 16 amino acids long. Trimming at V came to 0 bases and at J to 4 bases, leaving 2 bases not matched to a gene. Germline V gene data show CDR1 as LGHNA and CDR2 as YNFKEQ. The DNA of the CDR3 is TGTGCCAGCAGCCAAGATGCTAGCGGGAGGTACAATGAGCAGTTCTTC. It translates to CASSQDASGRYNEQFF.

V gene TRBV4-1 combines with J gene TRBJ2-5; TRBD1 matches at 8 bases. CDR3 length: 16 residues. V was pared by 1 base and J by 1 base, with 5 bases of the junction left unmatched. The germline V gene encodes CDR1 MGHRA and CDR2 YSYEKL. CDR3 residues: CASSQGPGQAQETQYF. For the CDR3, the DNA is TGCGCCAGCAGCCAAGGCCCGGGACAGGCCCAAGAGACCCAGTACTTC.